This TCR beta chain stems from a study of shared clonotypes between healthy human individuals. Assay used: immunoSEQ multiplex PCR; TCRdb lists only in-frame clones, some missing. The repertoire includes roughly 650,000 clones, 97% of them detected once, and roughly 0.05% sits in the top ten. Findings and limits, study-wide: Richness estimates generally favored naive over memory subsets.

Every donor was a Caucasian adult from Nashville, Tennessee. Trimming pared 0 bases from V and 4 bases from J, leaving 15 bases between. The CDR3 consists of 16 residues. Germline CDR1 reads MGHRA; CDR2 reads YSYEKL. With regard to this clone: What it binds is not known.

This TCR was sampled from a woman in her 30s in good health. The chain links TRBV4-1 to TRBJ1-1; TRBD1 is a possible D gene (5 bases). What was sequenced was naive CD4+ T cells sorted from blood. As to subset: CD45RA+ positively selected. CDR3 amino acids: CASSQEGKGVVTEAFF. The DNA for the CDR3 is TGCGCCAGCAGCCAAGAAGGGAAAGGGGTTGTCACTGAAGCTTTCTTT.